The rows below give T cell receptor beta chains drawn from one sample of a study of cytotoxic CD8 clonotypes in ibrutinib-treated CLL. Sequenced by immunoSEQ multiplex PCR; TCRdb stores in-frame clones only, minus some. Of nearly 100,000 clones detected, approximately 80% appear once; the ten largest clones hold around 30%. The starting material was PBMCs, obtained after 12 months of ibrutinib treatment. These receptors originate from a human donor with chronic lymphocytic leukemia. The CDR3 runs from the conserved cysteine through the conserved F or W. The order of the fields is D gene, V gene, J gene, clone size, CDR3 DNA, CDR3 protein. D genes are given only for firm matches. The size field is filled for only some rows; it gives once, few, many or a size class.

d_gene: TRBD1; v_gene: TRBV5-1; j_gene: TRBJ1-1; abundance: NA; CDR3nt: TGCGCCAGCAGCTTGGAGGGACAGAGCGGAGCTTTCTTT; CDR3aa: CASSLEGQSGAFF
d_gene: TRBD1; v_gene: TRBV19; j_gene: TRBJ1-4; abundance: NA; CDR3nt: TGTGCCAGTAGTCCCGGACAGGGCAGAGGGGAAAAACTGTTTTTT; CDR3aa: CASSPGQGRGEKLFF
d_gene: TRBD1; v_gene: TRBV29-1; j_gene: TRBJ2-7; abundance: NA; CDR3nt: TGCAGCGTTGTACACCGGGACAGCTCCTACGAGCAGTACTTC; CDR3aa: CSVVHRDSSYEQYF
d_gene: TRBD1; v_gene: TRBV7-3; j_gene: TRBJ2-6; abundance: NA; CDR3nt: TGTGCCAGCAGCCAATACGACAGGGTGGATTCCTCTGGGGCCAACGTCCTGACTTTC; CDR3aa: CASSQYDRVDSSGANVLTF
d_gene: TRBD1; v_gene: TRBV11-1; j_gene: TRBJ2-1; abundance: NA; CDR3nt: TGTGCCAGCAGTTCGGGACAGTCTGATGAGCAGTTCTTC; CDR3aa: CASSSGQSDEQFF
d_gene: NA; v_gene: TRBV6-1; j_gene: TRBJ2-7; abundance: NA; CDR3nt: TGTGCCAGCTCCCACCAAACCTACGAGCAGTACTTC; CDR3aa: CASSHQTYEQYF
d_gene: NA; v_gene: TRBV19; j_gene: TRBJ1-2; abundance: few; CDR3nt: TGTGCCAGCGAGAGTCAGGGGCTAAGCTATGGCTACACCTTC; CDR3aa: CASESQGLSYGYTF
d_gene: TRBD1; v_gene: TRBV5-1; j_gene: TRBJ2-7; abundance: NA; CDR3nt: TGCGCCAGCAGCTTTACCGGACAGGGGGACTACGAGCAGTACTTC; CDR3aa: CASSFTGQGDYEQYF
d_gene: TRBD1; v_gene: TRBV7-3; j_gene: TRBJ2-7; abundance: NA; CDR3nt: TGTGCCAGCAGTCCCGTGGCAGGGGGCTCCTACGAGCAGTACTTC; CDR3aa: CASSPVAGGSYEQYF
d_gene: NA; v_gene: TRBV18; j_gene: TRBJ1-2; abundance: NA; CDR3nt: TGTGCCAGCTCTCCGACAGAGAACTATGGCTACACCTTC; CDR3aa: CASSPTENYGYTF
d_gene: NA; v_gene: TRBV7-2; j_gene: TRBJ2-5; abundance: NA; CDR3nt: TGTGCCAGCAGCTTAGAAAACGGGGTGGAGACCCAGTACTTC; CDR3aa: CASSLENGVETQYF